In this sample, the clone carrying this T cell receptor (beta chain) turned up a few times. The antigen is unknown. The table came from immunoSEQ multiplex PCR; TCRdb's copy has only in-frame clones and leaves some out. The data show around 87,000 clones, with 92% seen just once and approximately 0.4% held by the top ten. The data stem from a study of graft-versus-host responses after intestinal transplantation. Background on the study: Multivisceral, liver-intestinal, or isolated intestinal transplants were performed in recipients. Study outcomes and limitations: Within allografts, high graft-versus-host to host-versus-graft clonal ratios were seen among patients with graft-donor T cell macrochimerism.

This TCR was recovered from a human donor who was the organ donor for an intestinal transplant. The sample was unstimulated CD8+ T cells sorted from spleen or lymph node cells, taken before transplant.

The CDR3 is CASSIWGRDNQPQHF. CDR3 DNA sequence: TGTGCCAGTAGTATTTGGGGCAGGGACAATCAGCCCCAGCATTTT. The chain couples TRBV19 to TRBJ1-5; D perhaps matches TRBD1 (5 bases). Trimming took 3 bases from V and 3 from J, leaving 12 bases between them. This CDR3 spans 15 amino acids. Looked up from germline, CDR1 is LNHDA and CDR2 is SQIVND (reference sequence).